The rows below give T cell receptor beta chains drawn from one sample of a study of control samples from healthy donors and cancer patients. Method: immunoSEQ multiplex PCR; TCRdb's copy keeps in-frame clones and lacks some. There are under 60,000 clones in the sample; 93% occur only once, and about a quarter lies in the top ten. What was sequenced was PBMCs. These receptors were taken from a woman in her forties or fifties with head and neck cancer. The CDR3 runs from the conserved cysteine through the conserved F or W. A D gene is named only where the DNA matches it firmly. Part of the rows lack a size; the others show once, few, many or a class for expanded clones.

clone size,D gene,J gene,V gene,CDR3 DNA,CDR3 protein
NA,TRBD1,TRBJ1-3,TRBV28,TGTGCCAGCAGTTTGGGGACAGCTGGAAACACCATATATTTT,CASSLGTAGNTIYF
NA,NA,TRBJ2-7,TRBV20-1,TGCAGTGCTAGAAGGGGGTACGAGCAGTACTTC,CSARRGYEQYF
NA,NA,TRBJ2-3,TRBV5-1,TGCGCCAGCAGCTTGGGCGGGCTAATCGGGGGCACAGATACGCAGTATTTT,CASSLGGLIGGTDTQYF
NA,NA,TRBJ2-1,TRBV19,TGTGCCAGTAGTATGGGGCCCGGGAGCGACAATGAGCAGTTCTTC,CASSMGPGSDNEQFF
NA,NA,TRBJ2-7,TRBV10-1,TGCGCCAGCAGTGAGTCGTTCGAGAGCTACGAGCAGTACTTC,CASSESFESYEQYF
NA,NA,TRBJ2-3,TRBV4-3,TGCGCCAGCAGCCAGCAGGGGACAGATACGCAGTATTTT,CASSQQGTDTQYF
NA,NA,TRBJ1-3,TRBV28,TGTGCCAGCAGTTCCCAGTTCTCTGGAAACACCATATATTTT,CASSSQFSGNTIYF
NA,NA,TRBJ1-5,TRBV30,TGTGCCTGGAGAAGGAGTGAGGTAAATCAGCCCCAGCATTTT,CAWRRSEVNQPQHF
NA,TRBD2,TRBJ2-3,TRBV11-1,TGTGCCAGCAGCCCAAGCGGGACCAGCACAGATACGCAGTATTTT,CASSPSGTSTDTQYF
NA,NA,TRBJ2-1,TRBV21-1,TGTGCCAGCAGCAAAAAGAGGGGAGGAGGGCGAACAACGCACAATGAGCAGTTCTTC,CASSKKRGGGRTTHNEQFF
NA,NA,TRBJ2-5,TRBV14,TGTGCCAGCAGCCCCTTGGGTTATCAAGAGACCCAGTACTTC,CASSPLGYQETQYF
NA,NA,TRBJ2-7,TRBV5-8,TGTGCCAGCAGCTTGGAATTATTAGGCCGGCGCGAGCAGTACTTC,CASSLELLGRREQYF
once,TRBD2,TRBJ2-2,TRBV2,TGTGCCAGCGGACTAGGGAGAATTTCATCGACCGGGGAGCTGTTTTTT,CASGLGRISSTGELFF
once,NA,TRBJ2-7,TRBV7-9,TGTGCCAGCAGCACAACTCCCGGGACAAACTCCTACGAGCAGTACTTC,CASSTTPGTNSYEQYF
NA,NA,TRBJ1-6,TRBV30,TGTGCCTGGAGTGTACAAGGGACTCAGAATTCACCCCTCCACTTT,CAWSVQGTQNSPLHF
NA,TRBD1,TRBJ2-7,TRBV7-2,TGTGCCAGCAGCTTGGGACAGGGGGCGGGGGAGCAGTACTTC,CASSLGQGAGEQYF
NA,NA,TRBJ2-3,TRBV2,TGTGCCAGCAGTGAAAGAGGTTTTTCAGATACGCAGTATTTT,CASSERGFSDTQYF
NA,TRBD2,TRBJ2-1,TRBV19,TGTGCCAGTAGGGATTTGAGGGCTAGCGGGAGAGTGAATGAGCAGTTCTTC,CASRDLRASGRVNEQFF
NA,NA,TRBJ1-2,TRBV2,TGTGCCAGCAGTGACTTCCAGGGAGGAATGGACTATGGCTACACCTTC,CASSDFQGGMDYGYTF
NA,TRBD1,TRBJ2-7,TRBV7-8,TGTGCCAGCAGCTGGGGGACAGGGGGCTCATACGAGCAGTACTTC,CASSWGTGGSYEQYF
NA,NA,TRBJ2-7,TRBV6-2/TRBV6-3,TGTGCCAGCAACCCAACGGGGGGCGCGAGGAGCGAGCAGTACTTC,CASNPTGGARSEQYF
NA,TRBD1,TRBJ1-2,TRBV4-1,TGCGCCAGCAGCCCTATACGGGACAGGGGGCCTGGCTACACCTTC,CASSPIRDRGPGYTF
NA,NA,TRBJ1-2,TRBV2,TGTGCCAGCAGTGTTAGTTGGTCCCAATATGGCTACACCTTC,CASSVSWSQYGYTF
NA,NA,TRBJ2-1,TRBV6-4,TGTGCCACCTCACAAGGGGGGGAGCCCTACAATGAGCAGTTCTTC,CATSQGGEPYNEQFF
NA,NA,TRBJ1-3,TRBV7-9,TGTGCCAGCAGCTCCGACGGGTACTCTGGAAACACCATATATTTT,CASSSDGYSGNTIYF
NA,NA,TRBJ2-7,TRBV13,TGTGCCAGCAGCTTAGCGGGGAGGAGAGGCGAGCAGTACTTC,CASSLAGRRGEQYF
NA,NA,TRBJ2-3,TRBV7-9,TGTGCAACCGGAAAGGGGCCAGATACGCAGTATTTT,CATGKGPDTQYF
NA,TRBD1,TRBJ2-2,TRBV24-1,TGTGCCACCAGTGATACCTCCGGGACAGGGAACACCGGGGAGCTGTTTTTT,CATSDTSGTGNTGELFF
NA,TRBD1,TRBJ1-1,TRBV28,TGTGCCAGCGGTTTGGAGGGGGCTCGAGGGACTGAAGCTTTCTTT,CASGLEGARGTEAFF
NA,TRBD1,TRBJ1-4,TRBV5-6,TGTGCCAGCAGCTTGGGGACAGGGGGCGGTGAAAAACTGTTTTTT,CASSLGTGGGEKLFF
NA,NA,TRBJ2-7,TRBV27,TGTGCCAGCAGTTTCCGGGACGTAGACTACGAGCAGTACTTC,CASSFRDVDYEQYF
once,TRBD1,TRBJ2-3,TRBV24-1,TGTGCCACCAGTGATCACAACTACAGGGGGCCTAGCACAGATACGCAGTATTTT,CATSDHNYRGPSTDTQYF
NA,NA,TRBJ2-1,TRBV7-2,TGTGCCAGCAGCTTTAGCGGCAATGAGCAGTTCTTC,CASSFSGNEQFF
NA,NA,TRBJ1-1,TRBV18,TGTGCCAGCTCACCACAGAGGGTCCTGAACACTGAAGCTTTCTTT,CASSPQRVLNTEAFF
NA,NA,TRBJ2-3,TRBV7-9,TGTGCCAGCAGCTTAGGAGGGAGTAGGGCAGATACGCAGTATTTT,CASSLGGSRADTQYF
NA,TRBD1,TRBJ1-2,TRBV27,TGTGCCAGCAGGCGACAGGGAGGTTCCTATGGCTACACCTTC,CASRRQGGSYGYTF
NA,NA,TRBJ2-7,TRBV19,TGTGCCACATCCTTTGGGGGGAGCTCCTACGAGCAGTACTTC,CATSFGGSSYEQYF
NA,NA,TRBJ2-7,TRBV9,TGTGCCAGCAGCGTAGGGGGAGGGGGCTACGAGCAGTACTTC,CASSVGGGGYEQYF
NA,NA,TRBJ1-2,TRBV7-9,TGTGCCAGCAGGGTCAGGGTCGAAGGCTACACCTTC,CASRVRVEGYTF
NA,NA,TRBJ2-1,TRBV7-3,TGTGCCAGCAGCTTAACGTCGAGCTCCTACAATGAGCAGTTCTTC,CASSLTSSSYNEQFF
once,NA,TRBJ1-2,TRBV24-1,TGTGCCACCAGTGATTTCGGGGTTAACTATGGCTACACCTTC,CATSDFGVNYGYTF
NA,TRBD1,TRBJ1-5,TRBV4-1,TGCGCCAGCAGCCAAGATGTGGGACAGGTCAGGGGGCAGCCCCAGCATTTT,CASSQDVGQVRGQPQHF
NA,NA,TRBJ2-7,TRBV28,TGTGCCAGCAGTTTGGCCCTCGGAGGGGGAGGGAAGGGCGAGCAGTACTTC,CASSLALGGGGKGEQYF
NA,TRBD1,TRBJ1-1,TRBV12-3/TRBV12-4,TGTGCCAGCAATTACCCAGGGGGCACTGAAGCTTTCTTT,CASNYPGGTEAFF
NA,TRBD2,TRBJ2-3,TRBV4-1,TGCGCCAGCAGCCTCGGACTAGCGGGAGGTCCTAGCACAGATACGCAGTATTTT,CASSLGLAGGPSTDTQYF
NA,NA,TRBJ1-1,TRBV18,TGTGCCAGCTCGCCCGACACTATTGAAGCTTTCTTT,CASSPDTIEAFF
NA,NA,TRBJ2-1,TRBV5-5,TGTGCCAGCAGCTCGGATTCGTCCTACAATGAGCAGTTCTTC,CASSSDSSYNEQFF
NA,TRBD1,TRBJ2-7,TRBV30,TGTGCCTGGAGGGGGTTCGGACAGGGCCACTACGAGCAGTACTTC,CAWRGFGQGHYEQYF
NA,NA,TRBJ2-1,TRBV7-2,TGTGCCAGCAGTTTTATTCCCGGGACACCCTACAATGAGCAGTTCTTC,CASSFIPGTPYNEQFF
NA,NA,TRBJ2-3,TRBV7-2,TGTGCCAGCAGCTTCGTCGGTTCTAGGGAGACAGATACGCAGTATTTT,CASSFVGSRETDTQYF
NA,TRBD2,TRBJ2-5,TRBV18,TGTGCCAGCTCACCCTTACAACTAGCGGGGAGCCAAGAGACCCAGTACTTC,CASSPLQLAGSQETQYF
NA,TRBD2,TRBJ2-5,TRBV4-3,TGCGCCAGCAGCCCTGGGACTAGCGGGGAGGGAGAGACCCAGTACTTC,CASSPGTSGEGETQYF
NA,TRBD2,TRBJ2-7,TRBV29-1,TGCAGCGTCGGACTAGCGGGAGTGTTCGAGCAGTACTTC,CSVGLAGVFEQYF
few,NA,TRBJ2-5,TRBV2,TGTGCCAGCCGAGGGCGCGGAGGAGAGGAGACCCAGTACTTC,CASRGRGGEETQYF
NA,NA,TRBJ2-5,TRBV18,TGTGCCAGCTCACCAAGCGAAGAAGGAAGAGAGACCCAGTACTTC,CASSPSEEGRETQYF